The TCR beta chain described here comes from a study of regulatory T cells in long-lasting Graves disease. Study-level information: Freshly diagnosed Graves' patients had used antithyroid drugs for under 3 months.

This clonotype was seen only a few times. Arm-PCR of CDR3 regions with iRepertoire HTBI primers generated TCR beta libraries. TCRdb used MiXCR to reprocess the multiplex PCR reads, holding one entry per CDR3 protein. The sample lists 580,000 or so distinct CDR3 sequences, about 15% occurring once. As to time point: newly diagnosed GD, antithyroid drugs for less than 3 months. RNA from PBMCs was the source of the TCR library. The CDR3 totals 13 residues. Per germline, CDR1 GTSNPN and CDR2 SVGIG (reference sequence). The V end lost 3 bases, the J end lost 5 bases, and 14 bases lay between the germline ends. These same data were also listed under a study on T cells in Graves' hyperthyroidism and ophthalmopathy. That paper adds: Most thyroid clonotypes expanded above 0.001 were also detected in blood. From stable hyperthyroidism, ophthalmopathy was set apart by a 13 V-J model.

The chain couples TRBV30 to TRBJ2-7; D unresolved. The sequence was collected from a young man with Graves disease. The sample here was peripheral blood mononuclear cells (PBMCs), taken at new diagnosis, from a patient treated with antithyroid drugs. DNA of the CDR3: TGTGCCTGGAGCCCGAGAGAGACCCACGAGCAGTACTTC. Its protein is CAWSPRETHEQYF.